This is a list of T cell receptor beta chains from one sample in a study of T cell clones after liver transplantation. Assay used: immunoSEQ multiplex PCR; TCRdb lists only in-frame clones, some missing. The sample includes some 60,000 clones, 71% of them seen just once. Sequencing used CD4+ T cells from blood, obtained before liver transplant. These receptors were taken from a human donor who received a liver transplant. Each CDR3 is given with its conserved first and last residue. Each record gives: J gene, D gene, V gene, clone size, CDR3 protein, CDR3 DNA. A D gene is named only where the DNA matches it firmly. Clone size appears in some rows only: once, few, many, or a class for an expanded clone.

j_gene: TRBJ1-1
d_gene: TRBD1
v_gene: TRBV5-1
abundance: .
CDR3aa: CASSLRDRGQGVNTEAFF
CDR3nt: TGCGCCAGCAGCCTTCGGGACAGGGGGCAGGGAGTGAACACTGAAGCTTTCTTT

j_gene: TRBJ2-6
d_gene: TRBD1
v_gene: TRBV19
abundance: .
CDR3aa: CASSHNRGASGANVLTF
CDR3nt: TGTGCCAGTAGTCACAACAGGGGGGCCTCTGGGGCCAACGTCCTGACTTTC

j_gene: TRBJ1-2
d_gene: TRBD1
v_gene: TRBV6-6
abundance: .
CDR3aa: CASRPRQGSYGYTF
CDR3nt: TGTGCCAGCAGACCCCGACAGGGGAGCTATGGCTACACCTTC

j_gene: TRBJ2-4
d_gene: .
v_gene: TRBV19
abundance: .
CDR3aa: CASSADSSPPDF
CDR3nt: TGTGCCAGTAGTGCGGACAGTTCCCCCCCGGACTTC

j_gene: TRBJ1-2
d_gene: .
v_gene: TRBV19
abundance: .
CDR3aa: CASSIGRADGYTF
CDR3nt: TGTGCCAGTAGTATAGGCAGGGCGGACGGCTACACCTTC

j_gene: TRBJ2-7
d_gene: TRBD1
v_gene: TRBV4-1
abundance: few
CDR3aa: CASSQVGGTGNYEQYF
CDR3nt: TGCGCCAGCAGCCAAGTGGGAGGGACAGGGAACTACGAGCAGTACTTC

j_gene: TRBJ2-7
d_gene: .
v_gene: TRBV5-1
abundance: once
CDR3aa: CASSLEGRRNEQYF
CDR3nt: TGCGCCAGCAGCTTGGAAGGGAGGAGAAACGAGCAGTACTTC

j_gene: TRBJ2-3
d_gene: .
v_gene: TRBV18
abundance: .
CDR3aa: CASSPALSTDTQYF
CDR3nt: TGTGCCAGCTCACCCGCACTTAGCACAGATACGCAGTATTTT

j_gene: TRBJ1-1
d_gene: .
v_gene: TRBV7-9
abundance: .
CDR3aa: CASSLRGAALMNTEAFF
CDR3nt: TGTGCCAGCAGCTTACGGGGGGCCGCACTAATGAACACTGAAGCTTTCTTT

j_gene: TRBJ2-7
d_gene: TRBD2
v_gene: TRBV4-1
abundance: few
CDR3aa: CASSPGLAGGLYEQYF
CDR3nt: TGCGCCAGCAGTCCGGGACTAGCGGGGGGTCTCTACGAGCAGTACTTC

j_gene: TRBJ2-6
d_gene: .
v_gene: TRBV19
abundance: many
CDR3aa: CASSPGWGGANVLTF
CDR3nt: TGTGCCAGTAGTCCCGGCTGGGGCGGGGCCAACGTCCTGACTTTC

j_gene: TRBJ2-3
d_gene: .
v_gene: TRBV11-2
abundance: many
CDR3aa: CASSLFGVTDTQYF
CDR3nt: TGTGCCAGCAGCTTATTCGGGGTCACAGATACGCAGTATTTT

j_gene: TRBJ1-3
d_gene: .
v_gene: TRBV4-1
abundance: few
CDR3aa: CASSTTLDSGNTIYF
CDR3nt: TGCGCCAGCAGCACAACTCTAGACTCTGGAAACACCATATATTTT

j_gene: TRBJ2-7
d_gene: TRBD2
v_gene: TRBV6-5
abundance: .
CDR3aa: CASSYGTSGGSYEQYF
CDR3nt: TGTGCCAGCAGTTACGGGACTAGCGGCGGCTCCTACGAGCAGTACTTC